The clone carrying this TCR beta chain was counted ten times or more. Its target is unknown. This sample stems from a study of T cell repertoires in cytomegalovirus infection. TCRdb analysed the reads with MiXCR anew, one entry per CDR3 protein. Of roughly 49,000 distinct CDR3 sequences in the sample, 20% to 25% were seen once. Trimming pared 6 bases from V and 4 bases from J, leaving 12 bases between. The CDR3 spans 13 residues. Germline V lookup: CDR1 SGHTA, CDR2 FQGNSA. This TCR was recovered from a human donor in good health (CMV status not recorded). Some clones in this sample may be carry-over from other donors' samples. The sample consisted of PBMCs, sequenced either directly or after in vitro stimulation (not recorded which). This rearrangement joins TRBV7-2 to TRBJ1-1; D is possibly TRBD1 (5 bases). The CDR3 sequence is CASRSGIPTEAFF. The DNA of the CDR3 is TGTGCCAGCAGATCAGGGATTCCCACTGAAGCTTTCTTT.